These 27 T cell receptor beta chains originate from one sample sequenced in a study of T cell responses to AZD1222 COVID-19 vaccine. The table came from immunoSEQ multiplex PCR; TCRdb's copy has only in-frame clones and leaves some out. The sample has some 15,000 clones; about 87% are singletons. This sample comprised peripheral blood, obtained 28 days after the second AZD1222 dose. All receptors derive from an adult who received the AZD1222 COVID-19 vaccine.

This chain joins TRBV14 and TRBJ2-2; either TRBD1 or TRBD2 may fit D (5 bases each). V was pared by 4 bases and J by 7 bases, with 7 bases between. CDR1 and CDR2 from the germline V gene are SGHDN and FVKESK. The CDR3 covers 12 residues. The CDR3 loop reads CASSPRGGELFF. CDR3 coding DNA: TGTGCCAGCAGCCCGAGGGGCGGGGAGCTGTTTTTT.

The rearrangement links TRBV11-2 to TRBJ2-1; 8 nucleotides agree with TRBD2. The CDR3 sequence is 15 residues long. Per the germline V gene, CDR1 is SGHAT and CDR2 is FQNNGV. J gave up 6 bases and V 0 bases, and 4 bases lay outside the gene matches. As DNA, the CDR3 is TGTGCCAGCAGCTTAGATCCTGCGGGAGGCAATGAGCAGTTCTTC. This codes for CASSLDPAGGNEQFF.

As DNA, the CDR3 is TGCGCCAGCAGTCAACCCCTAAGGGATCAGCCCCAGCATTTT. This gives the protein CASSQPLRDQPQHF. The chain joins TRBV23-1 to TRBJ1-5; D gene uncertain. TRBV23-1 is assigned to the ORF class and has an uncertain function. V lost 2 bases and J 5 bases, leaving 10 bases between the germline ends. The length of the CDR3 is 14 residues.

V is TRBV4-1 and J is TRBJ1-4, with D possibly matching TRBD1 (6 bases). V gave up 1 base and J gave up 15 bases, with 12 bases separating them. CDR1 is MGHRA and CDR2 is YSYEKL in the germline V gene. CDR3 length equals 12 residues. The CDR3: CASSQGGAPVFF. The CDR3 DNA sequence: TGCGCCAGCAGCCAAGGGGGGGCACCTGTGTTTTTT.

This clone was observed a single time. The chain links TRBV5-8 to TRBJ1-1, with D possibly being TRBD1 (6 bases). V was clipped by 3 bases and J by 1 base, with 16 bases between them. Germline-derived CDR1 and CDR2 are SGHTS and YDEGEE. The CDR3 runs 16 residues. CDR3 nucleotide sequence: TGTGCCAGCAGCTCGGAGCTAAGACAGGAGAACACTGAAGCTTTCTTT. Translating gives CASSSELRQENTEAFF.

The J gene is TRBJ1-1, the V gene TRBV19; D is uncertain. The CDR3 spans 12 residues. Deletions cut 1 base from V and 8 bases from J, with 8 bases between. Germline V lookup: CDR1 LNHDA, CDR2 SQIVND (reference sequence). The CDR3 region has the DNA TGTGCCAGTAGTATAGTGGGGAGAGAAGCTTTCTTT. This encodes CASSIVGREAFF.

The V gene is TRBV5-1, the J gene TRBJ1-3; D gene uncertain. Germline lookup yields CDR1 SGHRS and CDR2 YFSETQ. V dropped 3 bases and J dropped 4 bases, with 17 bases sitting between them. The CDR3 sequence is 16 residues long. The CDR3 reads CASSWTGPQEGNTIYF. Here the CDR3 DNA reads TGCGCCAGCAGCTGGACCGGGCCCCAAGAGGGAAACACCATATATTTT.

This clone was seen a few times. The chain combines TRBV12-3 or TRBV12-4 with TRBJ1-1; D perhaps matches TRBD1 (6 bases). The CDR3 covers 12 residues. Trimming cost V 6 bases and J 5 bases, with 10 bases left between them. Here the CDR3 DNA reads TGTGCCAGCAGCCCCCAGGGGACTGAAGCTTTCTTT. Translating it yields CASSPQGTEAFF.

The CDR3 loop is CASSQVGDRGREAFF. In DNA form, the CDR3 reads TGTGCCAGCAGCCAAGTGGGGGACAGGGGGCGCGAGGCTTTCTTT. The V call is TRBV7-2, the J call TRBJ1-1; 12 nucleotides match TRBD1. Germline loops: CDR1 SGHTA, CDR2 FQGNSA. The CDR3 has 15 amino acids. The V segment lost 5 bases and the J segment 11 bases; nucleotides outside the gene matches: 12.

The genes are TRBV5-1 and TRBJ2-5; D gene unclear. Trimming cost V 0 bases and J 5 bases, with 5 bases left between them. This CDR3 is built from 12 residues. Per the germline V gene, CDR1 is SGHRS and CDR2 is YFSETQ. CDR3 DNA: TGCGCCAGCAGCTTGGCCTCTGAGACCCAGTACTTC. Amino acids: CASSLASETQYF. Filled out from reference TRBV5-1 and TRBJ2-5, the complete variable domain reads KAGVTQTPRYLIKTRGQQVTLSCSPISGHRSVSWYQQTPGQGLQFLFEYFSETQRNKGNFPGRFSGRQFSNSRSEMNVSTLELGDSALYLCASSLASETQYFGPGTRLLVL.

Concerning this clone itself: Compared with germline, one end of the junction differs, possibly owing to a read error. The rearrangement links TRBV28 to TRBJ2-6; 8 bases line up with TRBD1. CDR3 size: 17 residues. Germline V gene sequence: CDR1 MDHEN, CDR2 SYDVKM. The CDR3 bases are TGTGCCAGCAGTACCCGGACAGGGAAGGATGGGTCCAACGTCCTGACTTTC. Translation gives CASSTRTGKDGSNVLTF.

The chain uses TRBV28 and TRBJ1-2; D is uncertain. This CDR3 region has 13 residues. Trimming removed 1 base at V and 6 bases at J, with 9 bases between. Germline V gene data show CDR1 as MDHEN and CDR2 as SYDVKM. The CDR3 bases are TGTGCCAGCAGTTTATTCTGGGGTGATGGCTACACCTTC. Amino acid sequence: CASSLFWGDGYTF.

The J gene is TRBJ1-5, the V gene TRBV6-5; D is ambiguous. CDR3 size: 13 residues. V was trimmed by 6 bases and J by 6 bases, leaving 12 bases between them. From germline, CDR1 is MNHEY and CDR2 SVGAGI. CDR3 sequence (DNA): TGTGCCAGCAGCCCGGACGGCAGTCAGCCCCAGCATTTT. This translates into CASSPDGSQPQHF.

The J gene is TRBJ1-1, the V gene TRBV18; D gene uncertain. V was clipped by 2 bases and J by 1 base, with 5 bases between them. The CDR3 contains 13 residues. The germline V gene has CDR1 KGHSH and CDR2 LQKENI. CDR3 amino acids: CASSPTRNTEAFF. CDR3 nucleotides: TGTGCCAGCTCACCAACAAGGAACACTGAAGCTTTCTTT.

CDR3 sequence (DNA): TGCGCCAGCAGCTTCCGACAGGGCACCGGGGAGCTGTTTTTT. This sequence encodes CASSFRQGTGELFF. The J gene is TRBJ2-2, the V gene TRBV5-1, with 7 bases that match TRBD1. The CDR3 is 14 amino acids. The V gene's germline CDR1 is SGHRS and CDR2 YFSETQ. Unmatched junction bases numbered 2, after V lost 2 bases and J lost 4 bases.

The V call is TRBV13, the J call TRBJ2-3; 8 bases line up with TRBD1. V lost 3 bases and J lost 8; bases outside the gene matches: 13. The CDR3 runs 16 residues. Looked up from germline, CDR1 is PRHDT and CDR2 is FYEKMQ (reference sequence). Here the CDR3 reads CASSLRTGTVVGTQYF. The CDR3 region has the DNA TGTGCCAGCAGCTTGAGGACAGGGACAGTGGTAGGTACGCAGTATTTT.

The chain joins TRBV19 to TRBJ1-4; 8 bases are shared with TRBD1. The CDR3 contains 14 residues. The J segment lost 11 bases and the V segment lost 4 bases, leaving 9 bases of the junction unmatched. CDR1 is LNHDA, CDR2 SQIVND, per germline (reference sequence). The CDR3 sequence is CASSTTGDNVKLFF. The CDR3, as DNA: TGTGCCAGTAGTACGACAGGGGACAACGTGAAACTGTTTTTT.

V usage is TRBV5-8 and J usage is TRBJ2-7, with 8 bases that match TRBD1. The CDR3 runs to 13 residues. The ends lost 3 bases at V and 5 bases at J; junction bases unmatched: 4. Germline V gene data show CDR1 as SGHTS and CDR2 as YDEGEE. CDR3 region: CASSSGGYDEQYF. In DNA, the CDR3 is TGTGCCAGCAGCTCAGGGGGCTATGACGAGCAGTACTTC.

This clone was found once. The genes are TRBV29-1 and TRBJ2-1; TRBD2 agrees at 9 bases. V was clipped by 7 bases and J by 7 bases; unmatched bases: 8. CDR3 size: 13 residues. Germline loops: CDR1 SQVTM, CDR2 ANQGSEA. This CDR3 is CSAQRAGGNEQFF. In nucleotides, the CDR3 is TGCAGCGCCCAAAGGGCGGGAGGGAATGAGCAGTTCTTC.

V is TRBV27 and J is TRBJ1-1; no firm D call. CDR3 length: 15 amino acids. V shed 2 bases and J shed 1 base, with 11 bases lying between them. Germline V lookup: CDR1 MNHEY, CDR2 SMNVEV (reference sequence). In nucleotides, the CDR3 is TGTGCCAGCAGTTTAAACTGGCGGGCGAACACTGAAGCTTTCTTT. Translated, it gives CASSLNWRANTEAFF.

This chain links TRBV28 with TRBJ1-5, with D tentatively TRBD1 (5 bases). The CDR3 sequence is 16 residues long. V dropped 5 bases and J dropped 0 bases, with 14 bases sitting between them. The germline V gene has CDR1 MDHEN and CDR2 SYDVKM. CDR3 nucleotide sequence: TGTGCCAGCAGTCCTACCGCGGGGGATAGCAATCAGCCCCAGCATTTT. This sequence encodes CASSPTAGDSNQPQHF.

The J gene is TRBJ2-2, the V gene TRBV11-2, with D tentatively TRBD1 or TRBD2 (5 bases each). CDR1 is SGHAT, CDR2 FQNNGV, per germline. The CDR3 is 15 residues long. Trimming left V 5 bases short and J 0 bases short, with 10 bases between. Here the CDR3 DNA reads TGTGCCAGCAGCCGGGACGGCGCGAACACCGGGGAGCTGTTTTTT. Translated: CASSRDGANTGELFF.

The chain employs TRBV19 and TRBJ2-7; 11 bases align to TRBD2. This CDR3 spans 16 amino acids. Germline V gene data show CDR1 as LNHDA and CDR2 as SQIVND (reference sequence). The ends lost 4 bases at V and 2 bases at J; junction bases unmatched: 7. This CDR3 reads CASSKGTSGIAYEQYF. The DNA for the CDR3 is TGTGCCAGTAGTAAAGGGACTAGCGGAATCGCCTACGAGCAGTACTTC.

The chain joins TRBV10-2 to TRBJ1-1; no clear D. The germline V and J ends were trimmed by 1 base and 0 bases, with 6 bases remaining between them. This CDR3 region has 14 residues. The germline gives CDR1 WSHSY, CDR2 SAAADI. The CDR3 DNA follows: TGCGCCAGCAGTGAGTGGCAAATGAACACTGAAGCTTTCTTT. Amino acid sequence: CASSEWQMNTEAFF.

The chain has TRBV5-1 and TRBJ2-2, with D perhaps TRBD1 (5 bases). The CDR3 runs 13 residues. Per germline, CDR1 SGHRS and CDR2 YFSETQ. V shed 7 bases and J shed 5 bases, with 12 bases lying between them. The CDR3 nucleotides read TGCGCCAGCGGCAGGGAACCGACCGGGGAGCTGTTTTTT. It specifies CASGREPTGELFF. The whole variable domain, remainder taken from reference TRBV5-1 and TRBJ2-2, is KAGVTQTPRYLIKTRGQQVTLSCSPISGHRSVSWYQQTPGQGLQFLFEYFSETQRNKGNFPGRFSGRQFSNSRSEMNVSTLELGDSALYLCASGREPTGELFFGEGSRLTVL.

The V gene is TRBV7-2, the J gene TRBJ2-6, with TRBD2 matching over 7 bases. Germline V gene data show CDR1 as SGHTA and CDR2 as FQGNSA. The CDR3 totals 15 residues. Trimming removed 2 bases from V and 2 bases from J; junction bases left unmatched: 0. CDR3 protein: CASSLRGAGANVLTF. As DNA, the CDR3 is TGTGCCAGCAGCTTACGGGGGGCTGGGGCCAACGTCCTGACTTTC.

The rearrangement uses TRBV5-1 and TRBJ1-1, with D possibly TRBD1 on 6 matching bases. This CDR3 is 15 amino acids long. CDR1 and CDR2 (germline): SGHRS, YFSETQ. V dropped 0 bases and J dropped 2 bases, with 11 bases sitting between them. The CDR3 is CASSLAGGRNTEAFF. CDR3 DNA: TGCGCCAGCAGCTTGGCGGGGGGGCGCAACACTGAAGCTTTCTTT.